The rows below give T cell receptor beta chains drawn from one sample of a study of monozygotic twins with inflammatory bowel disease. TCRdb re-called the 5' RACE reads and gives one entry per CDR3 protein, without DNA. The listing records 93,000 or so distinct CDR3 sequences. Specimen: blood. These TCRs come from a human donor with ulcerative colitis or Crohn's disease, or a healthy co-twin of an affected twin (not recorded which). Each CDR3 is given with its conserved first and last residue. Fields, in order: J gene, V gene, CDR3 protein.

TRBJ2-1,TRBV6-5,CASSYWTSGNNEQFF
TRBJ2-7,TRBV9,CASSVRAGMPYYEQYF
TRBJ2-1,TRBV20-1,CSAIWLAGISSYNEQFF
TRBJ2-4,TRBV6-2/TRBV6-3,CASKKTPAKNIQYF
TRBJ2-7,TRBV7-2,CASSVQGSGYEQYF
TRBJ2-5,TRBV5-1,CASSIGQVQETQYF
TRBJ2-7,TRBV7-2,CASSFEGGYEQYF
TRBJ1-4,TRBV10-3,CAISAQGRNEKLFF
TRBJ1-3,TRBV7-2,CASSASNTIYF
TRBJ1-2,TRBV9,CASSVATESYGYTF
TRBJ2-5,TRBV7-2,CASSLELVLETQYF
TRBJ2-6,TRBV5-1,CASRPDHRVGANVLTF
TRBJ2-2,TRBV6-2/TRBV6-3,CASSPWDRDAGELFF
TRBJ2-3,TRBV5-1,CASSESTDTQYF
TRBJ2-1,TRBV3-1,CASSPPSWAEQFF
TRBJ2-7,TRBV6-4,CASSEDYPREQYF
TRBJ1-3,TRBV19,CASRQTRYSGNTIYF
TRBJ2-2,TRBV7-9,CASSFPENTGELFF
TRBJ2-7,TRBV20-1,CSARLGSLAVSYEQYF
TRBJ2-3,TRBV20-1,CSATKASTDTQYF
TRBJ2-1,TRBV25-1,CASTVGGGALSHEQFF
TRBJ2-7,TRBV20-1,CSARTTGAPSYEQYF
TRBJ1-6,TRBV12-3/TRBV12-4,CASRRTLSPLHF
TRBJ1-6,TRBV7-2,CASSLNLVWVQSPLHF
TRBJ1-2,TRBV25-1,CASRQGAGGYTF
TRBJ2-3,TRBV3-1,CASSQGGGAYTQYF
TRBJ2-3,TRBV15,CATSRAGTGANTQYF
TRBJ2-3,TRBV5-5,CASSFSEGDTQYF
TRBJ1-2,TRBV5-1,CASSYRTGEADGYTF
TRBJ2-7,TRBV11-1,CASSPRRLTGLQVYEQYF
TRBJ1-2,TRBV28,CASGRADYGYTF
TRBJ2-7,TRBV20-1,CSAREQGRTYEQYF
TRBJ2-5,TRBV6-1,CASSEAQRAGSEETQYF
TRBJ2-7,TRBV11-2,CASSLDPGGDAYEQYF
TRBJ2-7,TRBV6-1,CASRGNRGSVSYEQYF
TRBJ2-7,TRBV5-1,CASSRGSEQYF
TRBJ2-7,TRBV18,CASSPRTSGMGEQYF
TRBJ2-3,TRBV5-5,CASSTLTGQDTQYF
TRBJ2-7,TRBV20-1,CSAPRQGSSYEQYF
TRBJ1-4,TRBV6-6,CATRASDEKLFF
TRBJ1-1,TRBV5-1,CASSWGRQAGGTEAFF
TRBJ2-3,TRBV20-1,CSASKTSGGVTDTQYF
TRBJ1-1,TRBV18,CASSRDRETEAFF
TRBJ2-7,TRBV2,CASRSDRGLYEQYF
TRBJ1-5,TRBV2,CASTLKTGGNQPQHF
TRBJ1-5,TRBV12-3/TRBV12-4,CASSLSRGNQPQHF
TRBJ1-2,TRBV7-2,CASSLARTWTTGVGYTF
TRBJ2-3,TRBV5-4,CASSAGQGAGTDTQYF
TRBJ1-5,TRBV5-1,CASRPVSGLNQPQHF
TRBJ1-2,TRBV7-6,CASSSKLYMDESGYTF
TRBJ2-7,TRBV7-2,CASSLVGTSKAEQYF
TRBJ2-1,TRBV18,CASSPPAGDVNEQFF
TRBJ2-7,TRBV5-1,CASSRGLAGAVEEQYF
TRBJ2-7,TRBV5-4,CASSLLAGDGEQYF